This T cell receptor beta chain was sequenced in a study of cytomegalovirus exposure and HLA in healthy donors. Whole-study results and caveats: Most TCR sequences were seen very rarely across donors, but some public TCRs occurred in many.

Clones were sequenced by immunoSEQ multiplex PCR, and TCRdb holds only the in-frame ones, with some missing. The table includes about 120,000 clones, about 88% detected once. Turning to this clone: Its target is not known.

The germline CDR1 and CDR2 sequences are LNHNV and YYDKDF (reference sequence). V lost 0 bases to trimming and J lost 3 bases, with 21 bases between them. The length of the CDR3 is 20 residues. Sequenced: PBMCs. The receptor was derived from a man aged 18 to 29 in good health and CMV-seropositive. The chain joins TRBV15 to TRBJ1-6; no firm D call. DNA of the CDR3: TGTGCCACCAGCAGAGATATGGCGGTCCCGCCACTAGACTATAATTCACCCCTCCACTTT. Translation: CATSRDMAVPPLDYNSPLHF.